This T cell receptor beta chain originates from a study of OX40 agonist ivuxolimab in advanced cancers. Study-level points and caveats: Researchers report that CD8+ T cells had, on average, more expanded clones than CD4+. Within 6 weeks, CD4+ and CD8+ blood T cells expanded clonally at 0.1 to 3.0 mg/kg.

In the case of this clone: Its specificity is unknown.

Patients were ruled out by autoimmune disease history or systemic immunosuppression. TCRdb keeps only in-frame clones here, not all; method: immunoSEQ multiplex PCR. This sample yields 40,000 to 50,000 clones, of which 75% to 90% are seen a single time; more than 9% belongs to the top ten. This sequence originates from an adult with an advanced solid tumor such as melanoma, head and neck, liver or kidney cancer. The source material was CD4+ or CD8+ T cells sorted from blood, sampled in a trial of the OX40 agonist ivuxolimab.

The CDR3 nucleotides are TGTGCCAGTAGTATAGGAACCTTACGAGGCTACACCTTC. Encoded protein: CASSIGTLRGYTF. This chain joins TRBV19 and TRBJ1-2, with D unclear. The germline gives CDR1 LNHDA, CDR2 SQIVND (reference sequence). This CDR3 is built from 13 residues. V lost 1 base and J 8 bases, leaving 11 bases between the germline ends.